This T cell receptor beta chain was sequenced during a study of blood T cells in healthy people across ages. CDR3 length: 12 amino acids. V lost 7 bases, J lost 5 bases, and 10 bases lay in between. Next came a second PCR, run for roughly 7 to 12 cycles, which used a sample-barcoded 5' primer along with a J-beta primer mix. TCRdb reprocessed the 5' RACE reads via MiXCR and lists one record per CDR3 protein. The sample yields 800,000 to 900,000 distinct CDR3 sequences, around 68% seen once. This receptor was identified in a young man in good health. The J gene is TRBJ2-3, the V gene TRBV12-3 or TRBV12-4; D gene unclear. The sample was blood. The CDR3 here is CASTPEGDTQYF. In nucleotides, the CDR3 is TGTGCCAGCACCCCCGAAGGAGATACGCAGTATTTT.